The next 17 T cell receptor beta chains were all read from a single sample in a study of OX40 agonist ivuxolimab in advanced cancers. The protocol was immunoSEQ multiplex PCR, while the TCRdb copy is restricted to in-frame clones and leaves out a portion. The sample has about 35,000 clones, around 90% seen once. The specimen was CD4+ or CD8+ T cells sorted from blood, collected in a trial of the OX40 agonist ivuxolimab. These receptors were obtained from an adult with an advanced solid tumor such as melanoma, head and neck, liver or kidney cancer.

This chain uses TRBV6-5 with TRBJ2-6, with D hard to call. The V end lost 0 bases, the J end lost 3 bases, and 9 bases lay between the germline ends. This CDR3 spans 16 amino acids. CDR1 and CDR2 (germline): MNHEY, SVGAGI. The CDR3 loop is CASSYSGYGGANVLTF. The CDR3 nucleotides are TGTGCCAGCAGTTACTCGGGATACGGTGGGGCCAACGTCCTGACTTTC.

The CDR3 sequence: CASSLVGYRTGGLGDGYTF. The CDR3 nucleotides read TGTGCCAGCAGTTTAGTAGGGTATCGGACAGGGGGTCTAGGGGATGGCTACACCTTC. The chain employs TRBV28 and TRBJ1-2; 10 nucleotides agree with TRBD1. CDR1 and CDR2 from the germline V gene are MDHEN and SYDVKM. Trimming took 2 bases from V and 6 from J; bases not matched to a gene: 18. This CDR3 has 19 residues.

CDR3 amino acids: CASSYSSPGGVAEQFF. CDR3 bases: TGTGCCAGCAGTTACTCGTCCCCGGGGGGGGTCGCTGAGCAGTTCTTC. The genes are TRBV6-6 and TRBJ2-1, with 8 bases aligning to TRBD2. Trimming removed 0 bases from V and 9 bases from J; junction bases left unmatched: 10. Germline CDR1 and CDR2: MNHNY and SVGAGI (reference sequence). The CDR3 runs to 16 residues.

V gene TRBV29-1 combines with J gene TRBJ2-3; 15 bases fit TRBD2. V lost 6 bases, J lost 3 bases, and 4 bases stayed unmatched. Germline V gene data show CDR1 as SQVTM and CDR2 as ANQGSEA. The CDR3 contains 15 residues. CDR3 DNA: TGCAGCGTCAGGACTAGCGGGGGGGGTACAGATACGCAGTATTTT. Translated: CSVRTSGGGTDTQYF.

J is TRBJ2-1 and V is TRBV10-1; no definite D call. The CDR3 covers 14 residues. The germline CDR1 and CDR2 sequences are WNHNN and SYGVQD (reference sequence). Between the trimmed V and J ends, which lost 0 bases and 5 bases, there was a span of 8 bases. The CDR3 nucleotides read TGCGCCAGCAGTGAGTCGACTGGAAACAATGAGCAGTTCTTC. It is translated as CASSESTGNNEQFF.

The chain uses TRBV5-6 and TRBJ2-1; TRBD2 aligns across 9 bases. The CDR3 sequence is 15 residues long. Losses at the gene ends were 2 bases for V and 10 bases for J; bases not matched to a gene: 10. The germline V gene has CDR1 SGHDT and CDR2 YYEEEE. The CDR3 is CASSFVGPSGEEQFF. The CDR3 nucleotides are TGTGCCAGCAGCTTTGTTGGTCCTAGCGGGGAGGAGCAGTTCTTC.

The CDR3 sequence is CASSPGQGAHNEQFF. Written as DNA, the CDR3 is TGTGCCAGCAGTCCGGGACAGGGGGCCCACAATGAGCAGTTCTTC. The chain combines TRBV7-9 with TRBJ2-1; 12 nucleotides align to TRBD1. V lost 6 bases to trimming and J lost 5 bases; unmatched junction nucleotides: 5. The germline gives CDR1 SEHNR, CDR2 FQNEAQ (reference sequence). CDR3 length equals 15 residues.

The count of this clone is one. The chain links TRBV11-2 to TRBJ2-1, with D maybe TRBD2 (6 bases). The CDR3 is 15 amino acids. CDR1 is SGHAT and CDR2 is FQNNGV in the germline V gene. The V gene lost 0 bases and the J gene lost 0 bases, with 6 bases spanning the gap. CDR3 nucleotide sequence: TGTGCCAGCAGCTTAGACGGGAGCTCCTACAATGAGCAGTTCTTC. Protein sequence: CASSLDGSSYNEQFF.

The chain carries TRBV2 and TRBJ1-4, with unresolved D. This CDR3 is 16 amino acids long. Germline lookup yields CDR1 SNHLY and CDR2 FYNNEI. V was shortened by 0 bases and J by 5 bases, with 13 bases between the two germline ends. CDR3 DNA: TGTGCCAGCAGTGAAGCCCGACGGATGCTAAATGAAAAACTGTTTTTT. Protein sequence: CASSEARRMLNEKLFF.

The chain recombines TRBV28 with TRBJ2-7; 13 bases line up with TRBD2. Trimming at V came to 2 bases and at J to 7 bases, leaving 23 bases not matched to a gene. The CDR3 consists of 21 residues. Germline-derived CDR1 and CDR2 are MDHEN and SYDVKM. In nucleotides, the CDR3 is TGTGCCAGCAGTTTAAATGGTTTAGGTCGAGGGACTAGCGGGATTATTGGGGAGCAGTACTTC. Translation: CASSLNGLGRGTSGIIGEQYF. Looking up the rest from reference TRBV28 and TRBJ2-7 gives the full variable domain: DVKVTQSSRYLVKRTGEKVFLECVQDMDHENMFWYRQDPGLGLRLIYFSYDVKMKEKGDIPEGYSVSREKKERFSLILESASTNQTSMYLCASSLNGLGRGTSGIIGEQYFGPGTRLTVT.

V usage is TRBV4-2 and J usage is TRBJ1-1; 9 bases align to TRBD1. Losses at the gene ends were 0 bases for V and 6 bases for J; bases not matched to a gene: 5. Germline V lookup: CDR1 LGHNA, CDR2 YNFKEQ. The CDR3 has 15 amino acids. CDR3 residues: CASSQDGQGRAEAFF. The CDR3 coding sequence is TGTGCCAGCAGCCAAGACGGACAGGGGCGAGCTGAAGCTTTCTTT.

The chain employs TRBV6-1 and TRBJ2-2; D gene ambiguous. Trimming removed 8 bases from V and 4 bases from J, with 8 bases in between. CDR1 is MNHNS, CDR2 SASEGT, per germline. The CDR3 is made up of 12 amino acids. In DNA, the CDR3 is TGTGCCAGCGTTAAGGGCACCGGGGAGCTGTTTTTT. This sequence encodes CASVKGTGELFF.

The V call is TRBV10-2, the J call TRBJ2-7; the D gene is possibly TRBD1 (5 bases). This CDR3 contains 13 residues. The germline V gene encodes CDR1 WSHSY and CDR2 SAAADI. V was pared by 10 bases and J by 0 bases, with 13 bases between. In DNA, the CDR3 is TGCGCCACTTCAGGGTCCTCCTCCTACGAGCAGTACTTC. It codes for CATSGSSSYEQYF.

This clone was found once. The CDR3 DNA sequence: TGTGCCACCCATGAGGGACTGCGCACAGATACGCAGTATTTT. It yields the protein CATHEGLRTDTQYF. This chain joins TRBV28 and TRBJ2-3, with a possible D match to TRBD2 (6 bases). V lost 10 bases and J 1 base, leaving 15 bases between the germline ends. The CDR3 extends over 14 amino acids. Germline CDR1 is MDHEN and CDR2 is SYDVKM.

The chain links TRBV18 to TRBJ2-2; TRBD1 might be the D (5 bases). The CDR3 sequence is 16 residues long. CDR1 is KGHSH, CDR2 LQKENI, per germline. V lost 1 base, J lost 6 bases, and 15 bases lay in between. CDR3 nucleotide sequence: TGTGCCAGCTCACCACTGGACAAGAGAGTAGCCGGGGAGCTGTTTTTT. The encoded protein is CASSPLDKRVAGELFF.

This clone was recorded a few times. This chain links TRBV19 with TRBJ1-4; unclear D gene. The germline gives CDR1 LNHDA, CDR2 SQIVND (reference sequence). This CDR3 has 12 residues. Trimming pared 2 bases from V and 8 bases from J, leaving 6 bases between. The DNA for the CDR3 is TGTGCCAGTAGTATACCGAAGGAAAAACTGTTTTTT. Its protein is CASSIPKEKLFF.

This sequence joins TRBV10-3 and TRBJ2-5; D unclear. Trimming pared 3 bases from V and 2 bases from J, leaving 4 bases between. Germline-derived CDR1 and CDR2 are ENHRY and SYGVKD. The CDR3 sequence is 12 residues long. CDR3 residues: CAISDQQETQYF. CDR3 bases: TGTGCCATCAGTGACCAACAAGAGACCCAGTACTTC.